Shown below are 14 T cell receptor beta chains from a single sample sequenced in a study of blood T cell repertoires in COVID-19. The assay was immunoSEQ multiplex PCR, and TCRdb's table has in-frame clones only and misses some. The sample gives some 250,000 clones, about 90% of which show up once; 6.2% is in the top ten. Sequencing was performed on peripheral blood. The receptors here all came from a man aged 55 to 70 with acute or convalescent COVID-19.

With regard to this clone: The limits of the CDR3 on the DNA are not certain, so only TCRdb's listed CDR3 is given. CDR3 amino acids: CASSSSGLAAGELFF. The rearrangement links TRBV6-5 to TRBJ2-2; no DNA check was done on the table's D call, TRBD2. The germline CDR1 and CDR2 sequences are MNHEY and SVGAGI. The CDR3 has 15 residues if both end residues are counted.

This chain joins TRBV11-2 and TRBJ2-7; 8 bases agree with TRBD1. After removal of 1 base from V and 0 bases from J, the junction contained 2 bases not matched to a gene. Germline loops: CDR1 SGHAT, CDR2 FQNNGV. The CDR3 is 15 amino acids. CDR3 protein: CASSLGQGISYEQYF. CDR3 bases: TGTGCCAGCAGCTTAGGACAGGGGATCTCCTACGAGCAGTACTTC.

The chain joins TRBV7-3 to TRBJ2-1; TRBD2 agrees at 10 bases. The J segment lost 9 bases and the V segment lost 2 bases, leaving 4 bases of the junction unmatched. The germline CDR1 and CDR2 sequences are SGHTA and FQGTGA. The length of the CDR3 is 14 residues. CDR3 sequence reads: CASSLLGTSVEQFF. DNA of the CDR3: TGTGCCAGCAGCTTATTGGGGACTAGCGTTGAGCAGTTCTTC.

The chain links TRBV28 to TRBJ2-7, with D maybe TRBD2 (7 bases). The CDR3 is made up of 15 amino acids. Germline V gene data show CDR1 as MDHEN and CDR2 as SYDVKM. V was cut by 6 bases and J by 5 bases, with 20 bases left in between. CDR3 coding DNA: TGTGCCAGCAGCCGAAACGGGGAGGGGGTCGACGAGCAGTACTTC. Translated, it gives CASSRNGEGVDEQYF.

The chain has TRBV6-5 and TRBJ2-2, with a weak D call TRBD1 (5 bases). The V gene's germline CDR1 is MNHEY and CDR2 SVGAGI. This CDR3 region has 13 residues. Trimming removed 6 bases at V and 5 bases at J, with 10 bases between. The CDR3 sequence is CASRLTGTGELFF. The CDR3 region has the DNA TGTGCCAGCAGATTAACAGGAACCGGGGAGCTGTTTTTT.

V is TRBV4-1 and J is TRBJ2-1, with 8 positions matching TRBD2. The CDR3 has 16 residues. Germline trimming cut 0 bases from V and 3 bases from J; bases unmatched to any gene: 4. Germline CDR1 is MGHRA and CDR2 is YSYEKL. CDR3 region: CASSQDPAGDYNEQFF. CDR3 in DNA: TGCGCCAGCAGCCAAGACCCAGCGGGGGACTACAATGAGCAGTTCTTC.

V is TRBV2 and J is TRBJ2-1, with TRBD1 as a possible D gene (5 bases). Germline V gene lookup returns CDR1 SNHLY and CDR2 FYNNEI. Trimming removed 2 bases from V and 0 bases from J, with 8 bases in between. The CDR3 runs 15 residues. In DNA form, the CDR3 reads TGTGCCAGCAGTGAACAGGGCAGCTCCTACAATGAGCAGTTCTTC. It translates to CASSEQGSSYNEQFF.

The V call is TRBV5-1, the J call TRBJ1-4, with 8 bases fitting TRBD1. V lost 2 bases, J lost 0 bases, and 15 bases stayed unmatched. From germline, CDR1 is SGHRS and CDR2 YFSETQ. This CDR3 has 20 residues. CDR3 sequence (DNA): TGCGCCAGCAGCTTAAAACCGGGACAGGTACCCGAGGCAACTAATGAAAAACTGTTTTTT. It specifies CASSLKPGQVPEATNEKLFF. Variable domain in full (rest from reference TRBV5-1 and TRBJ1-4): KAGVTQTPRYLIKTRGQQVTLSCSPISGHRSVSWYQQTPGQGLQFLFEYFSETQRNKGNFPGRFSGRQFSNSRSEMNVSTLELGDSALYLCASSLKPGQVPEATNEKLFFGSGTQLSVL.

Here the CDR3 reads CASSLPPIGNSPLHF. The CDR3, as DNA: TGTGCCAGCAGTTTGCCCCCCATCGGGAATTCACCCCTCCACTTT. V usage is TRBV27 and J usage is TRBJ1-6; no firm D call. Germline CDR1 and CDR2: MNHEY and SMNVEV (reference sequence). This CDR3 comprises 15 residues. V was pared by 3 bases and J by 7 bases, with 13 bases between.

J is TRBJ1-4 and V is TRBV19; 7 positions match TRBD1. V shed 4 bases and J 3 bases; nucleotides not matched to a gene: 5. Per the germline V gene, CDR1 is LNHDA and CDR2 is SQIVND (reference sequence). This CDR3 has 15 amino acids. The CDR3 nucleotides read TGTGCCAGTAGTACGAAGGGGGCGGCTAATGAAAAACTGTTTTTT. Translated, it gives CASSTKGAANEKLFF.

This clone appeared once. The chain is built from TRBV7-2 and TRBJ2-1; D is uncertain. CDR3 length: 15 residues. The V end was cut by 2 bases, the J end by 0 bases, with 8 bases between. Germline V lookup: CDR1 SGHTA, CDR2 FQGNSA. This CDR3 is CASSLRGSSYNEQFF. The DNA for the CDR3 is TGTGCCAGCAGCTTACGAGGAAGCTCCTACAATGAGCAGTTCTTC.

The chain recombines TRBV28 with TRBJ1-2, with D possibly matching TRBD1 (6 bases). With 4 bases removed from V and 5 bases from J, the gap between germline ends came to 11 bases. This CDR3 contains 13 residues. The germline V gene encodes CDR1 MDHEN and CDR2 SYDVKM. The CDR3 DNA reads as TGTGCCAGCAGTTCCATTACAGGGTATGGCTACACCTTC. It codes for CASSSITGYGYTF.

The CDR3 DNA reads as TGTGCCAGCAGCCAGGACTACCCCGCCTACGAGCAGTACTTC. Its protein is CASSQDYPAYEQYF. The genes are TRBV27 and TRBJ2-7; the D gene is possibly TRBD2 (6 bases). The germline V and J ends were trimmed by 6 bases and 2 bases, with 14 bases remaining between them. CDR1 and CDR2 (germline): MNHEY, SMNVEV (reference sequence). The CDR3 totals 14 residues.

The chain combines TRBV7-3 with TRBJ2-1; the match to TRBD2 covers 10 bases. Trimming removed 0 bases from V and 9 bases from J; junction bases left unmatched: 5. This CDR3 has 15 amino acids. In germline, CDR1 is SGHTA, CDR2 FQGTGA. The CDR3, as DNA: TGTGCCAGCAGCTTAACGGCTAGCGGGAGTGCTGAGCAGTTCTTC. It codes for CASSLTASGSAEQFF.